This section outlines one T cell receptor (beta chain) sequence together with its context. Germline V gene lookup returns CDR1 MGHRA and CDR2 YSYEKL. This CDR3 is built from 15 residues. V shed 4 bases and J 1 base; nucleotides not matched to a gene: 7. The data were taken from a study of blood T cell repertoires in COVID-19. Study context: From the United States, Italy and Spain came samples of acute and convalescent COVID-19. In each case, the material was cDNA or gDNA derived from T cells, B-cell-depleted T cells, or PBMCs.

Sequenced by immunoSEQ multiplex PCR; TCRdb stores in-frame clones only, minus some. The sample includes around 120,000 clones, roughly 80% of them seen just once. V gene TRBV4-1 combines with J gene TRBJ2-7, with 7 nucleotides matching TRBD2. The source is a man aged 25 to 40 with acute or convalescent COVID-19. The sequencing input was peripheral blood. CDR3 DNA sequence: TGCGCCAGCAGCCCCGGGCTAGCGGCTTCCTACGAGCAGTACTTC. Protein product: CASSPGLAASYEQYF.